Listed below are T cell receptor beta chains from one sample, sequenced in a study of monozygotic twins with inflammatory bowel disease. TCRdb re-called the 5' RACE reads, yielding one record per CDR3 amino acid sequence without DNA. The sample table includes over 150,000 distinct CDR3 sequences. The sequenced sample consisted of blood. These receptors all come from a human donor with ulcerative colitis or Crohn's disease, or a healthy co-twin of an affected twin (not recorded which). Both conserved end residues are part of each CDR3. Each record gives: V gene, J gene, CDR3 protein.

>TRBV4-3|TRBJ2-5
CASSQEYNIQETQYF
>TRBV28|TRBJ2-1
CASSLWGSAAYNEQFF
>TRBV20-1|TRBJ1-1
CSARKRDRVTEAFF
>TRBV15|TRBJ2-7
CATSRVAGGLYEQYF
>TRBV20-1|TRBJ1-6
CSAQGRNNSPLHF
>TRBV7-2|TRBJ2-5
CASSLEAVQETQYF
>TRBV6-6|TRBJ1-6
CASSHRTVNSPLHF
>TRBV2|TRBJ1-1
CASRPGVSLLNDAFF
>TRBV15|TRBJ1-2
CATGATVNGEGYTF
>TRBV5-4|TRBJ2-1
CASSLRPLRENEQFF
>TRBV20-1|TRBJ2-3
CSAAVGFGSGTHSTDTQYF
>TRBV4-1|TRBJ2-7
CASSQDPFGRPPYEQYF
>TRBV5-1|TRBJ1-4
CASSFGDVNEKLFF
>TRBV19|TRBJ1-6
CASSQPRGSNSPLHF
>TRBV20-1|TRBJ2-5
CSALPGTEETQYF
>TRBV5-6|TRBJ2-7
CASSPAPGGEQYF
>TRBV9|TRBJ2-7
CASSVDQAYEQYF
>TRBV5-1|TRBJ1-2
CASSLGARAVANEGNF
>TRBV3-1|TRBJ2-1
CASSPHPDNEQFF
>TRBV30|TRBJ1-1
CAWAPGGPEAFF
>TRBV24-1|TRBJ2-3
CATSDPGTGGTDTQYF
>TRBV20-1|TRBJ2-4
CSAPGLAGGPGNMQYF
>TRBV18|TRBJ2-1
CASSLKAASSYNEQFF
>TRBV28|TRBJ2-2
CASSLWDSNTGELFF